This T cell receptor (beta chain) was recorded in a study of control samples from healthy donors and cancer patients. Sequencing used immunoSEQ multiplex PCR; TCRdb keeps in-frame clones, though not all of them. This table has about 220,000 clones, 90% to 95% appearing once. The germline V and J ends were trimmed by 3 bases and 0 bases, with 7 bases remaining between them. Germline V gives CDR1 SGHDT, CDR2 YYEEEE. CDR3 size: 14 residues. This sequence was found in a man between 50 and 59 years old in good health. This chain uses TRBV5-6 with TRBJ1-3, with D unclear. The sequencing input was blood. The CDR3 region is CASSSTRSGNTIYF. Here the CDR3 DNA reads TGTGCCAGCAGCTCGACCCGCTCTGGAAACACCATATATTTT.